Below are 13 T cell receptor delta chains sequenced from a single sample in a study of gamma-delta T cells after stem cell transplantation. TCRdb re-processed the RT-PCR reads using CATT. This table holds 1,200 to 1,500 delta-chain clones, around 26% found once. The sample taken for sequencing was gamma-delta T cells. These receptors all stem from a human donor. It is not recorded whose cells these are; they may come from a transplant donor.

Remarks on this clone: A read error is the likely source, as a far larger clone sits one nucleotide away. Other DNA sequences within the sample encode an identical CDR3. V is TRDV2 and J is TRDJ1, with TRDD3 identical over 8 bases. This CDR3 is built from 16 residues. The V gene's germline CDR1 is GEAIGNYY and CDR2 EKD. Unmatched junction bases numbered 13, after V lost 2 bases and J lost 6 bases. The chain's CDR3 is CACDKVGDTGDYKLIF. The DNA for the CDR3 is TGTGCCTGTGACAAGGTAGGGGATACAGGGGACTATAAACTCATCTTT.

Notes on this clone: The protein TCRdb gives is from a much larger clone and does not agree with this DNA's translation at residue 4, likely a read error; the protein shown here comes from the DNA. The V call is TRDV1, the J call TRDJ1; tentatively, D is TRDD3 (5 bases). V was clipped by 8 bases and J by 7 bases, with 20 bases between them. CDR1 TSWWSYY and CDR2 QGS come from the germline V gene. The CDR3 runs to 14 residues. The CDR3 sequence: CALRRGIPHLKLIF. CDR3 bases: TGTGCTCTTAGACGAGGGATCCCTCACCTTAAACTCATCTTT.

This clone is classed as medium-sized (0.01 to 0.1%). The chain carries TRDV2 and TRDJ1; TRDD3 matches at 9 bases. The CDR3 covers 17 residues. V trimming: 3 bases; J trimming: 1 base; junction bases outside the gene matches: 11. The germline V gene has CDR1 GEAIGNYY and CDR2 EKD. Written as DNA, the CDR3 is TGTGCCTGTGACCCGCTGGGGGATCCCGATTCCACCGATAAACTCATCTTT. This encodes CACDPLGDPDSTDKLIF.

Regarding this clone: A read error likely explains why the TCRdb protein, taken from a much larger clone, differs from this DNA's translation at residue 8; the protein shown is translated from the DNA. The rearrangement links TRDV2 to TRDJ1; 11 positions agree with TRDD3. The germline V gene encodes CDR1 GEAIGNYY and CDR2 EKD. The ends lost 3 bases at V and 2 bases at J; junction bases unmatched: 10. The CDR3 spans 17 residues. The CDR3 spells CACDSAAWGILTDKLIF. CDR3 coding DNA: TGTGCCTGTGACTCGGCGGCCTGGGGGATACTTACCGATAAACTCATCTTT.

CDR3 nucleotides: TGTGCTCTTGGGGAAGCCACCCGTCCAGGGCATACTGGGTGCTTGAACGACGATAAACTCATCTTT. It specifies CALGEATRPGHTGCLNDDKLIF. V and J are TRDV1 and TRDJ1; a weak D match, TRDD3 (6 bases). Trimming pared 2 bases from V and 4 bases from J, leaving 35 bases between. The CDR3 runs 22 residues. The germline V gene has CDR1 TSWWSYY and CDR2 QGS.

This clone qualifies as medium-sized. This chain joins TRDV2 and TRDJ1, with TRDD3 identical over 13 bases. CDR1 and CDR2 (germline): GEAIGNYY, EKD. The ends lost 3 bases at V and 0 bases at J; junction bases unmatched: 9. The CDR3 consists of 18 residues. DNA of the CDR3: TGTGCCTGTGACTCCGTACTGGGGGATACGGGCTACACCGATAAACTCATCTTT. The encoded protein is CACDSVLGDTGYTDKLIF.

The V gene is TRDV2, the J gene TRDJ1, with a possible D match to TRDD3 (6 bases). V shed 4 bases and J shed 2 bases, with 16 bases lying between them. The CDR3 spans 15 residues. Germline CDR1 reads GEAIGNYY; CDR2 reads EKD. CDR3 sequence (DNA): TGTGCCTGTGAGCCCTTACTGGGCCAAACCGATAAACTCATCTTT. The encoded protein is CACEPLLGQTDKLIF.

A remark on this clone: TCRdb's protein, taken from a much larger clone, differs from this DNA's translation at residue 11, likely owing to a read error; the protein displayed comes from the DNA. This chain connects TRDV2 to TRDJ1; 11 bases agree with TRDD3. This CDR3 has 16 amino acids. V was clipped by 3 bases and J by 3 bases; unmatched bases: 8. CDR1 and CDR2 from the germline V gene are GEAIGNYY and EKD. CDR3 DNA sequence: TGTGCCTGTGACCCCTTACTGGGGGATAATGCCGATAAACTCATCTTT. This encodes CACDPLLGDNADKLIF.

This clone is large. This chain connects TRDV2 to TRDJ1; 11 nucleotides line up with TRDD3. There are 21 residues in the CDR3. After removal of 4 bases from V and 1 base from J, the junction contained 22 bases not matched to a gene. The germline V gene encodes CDR1 GEAIGNYY and CDR2 EKD. Here the CDR3 reads CACDPLVLGDNNPDRTDKLIF. As DNA, the CDR3 is TGTGCCTGTGATCCCCTCGTACTGGGGGATAATAATCCGGATCGCACCGATAAACTCATCTTT.

In the case of this clone: A much larger clone is a single base away; this may be a read error. This chain links TRDV1 with TRDJ1; D might be TRDD2 or TRDD3, each matching 5 bases. This CDR3 has 24 residues. V lost 0 bases and J 2 bases, leaving 37 bases between the germline ends. CDR1 is TSWWSYY and CDR2 is QGS in the germline V gene. CDR3 sequence reads: CALGELRGFPYWGSGSLPTDKLIF. For the CDR3, the DNA is TGTGCTCTTGGGGAACTCCGGGGCTTCCCCTATTGGGGTTCTGGGAGCCTCCCTACCGATAAACTCATCTTT.

This clone is deemed hyperexpanded (1% or more). Other DNA sequences within the sample encode an identical CDR3. V gene TRDV1 combines with J gene TRDJ1; either TRDD2 or TRDD3 may supply D (7 bases each). Germline CDR1 reads TSWWSYY; CDR2 reads QGS. With 0 bases removed from V and 0 bases from J, the gap between germline ends came to 32 bases. This CDR3 is built from 23 residues. The DNA of the CDR3 is TGTGCTCTTGGGGAACTAGGGACTCTTCCTAAGTCTGACTGGGGCCCTTACACCGATAAACTCATCTTT. Its translation: CALGELGTLPKSDWGPYTDKLIF.

This clone turned up a few times. This may be a read error: a much more frequent sequence differs by one nucleotide. The V call is TRDV2, the J call TRDJ1; D may correspond to TRDD2 or TRDD3 (5 bases each). CDR1 GEAIGNYY and CDR2 EKD come from the germline V gene. The length of the CDR3 is 15 residues. V lost 4 bases, J lost 0 bases, and 14 bases lay in between. CDR3 sequence: CACEPLLEDTDKLIF. In nucleotides, the CDR3 is TGTGCCTGTGAGCCCCTACTGGAGGACACCGATAAACTCATCTTT.

Note on this clone: TCRdb's protein for this DNA is that of a much larger clone and differs from the translation at residue 8, likely a read error; the protein shown is the DNA translation. This rearrangement joins TRDV3 to TRDJ1; tentative D call: TRDD3 (6 bases). From germline, CDR1 is TVYSNPD and CDR2 GDNSRS (reference sequence). V was trimmed by 2 bases and J by 1 base, leaving 20 bases between them. This CDR3 is built from 16 residues. The DNA of the CDR3 is TGTGCCTTTTACACGGTGGGGAACTGGGTCACCGATAAACTCATCTTT. Its protein product is CAFYTVGNWVTDKLIF.